These T cell receptor beta chains were read from a single sample in a study of immune heterogeneity within non-small cell lung tumors. TCRdb reprocessed the multiplex PCR reads with MiXCR, giving one entry per CDR3 protein. The data contain over 10,000 distinct CDR3 sequences, 23% of them singletons. The sample taken for sequencing was lung tumor tissue. These receptor sequences come from a man over 45 with non-small cell lung cancer. Both conserved end residues are part of each CDR3. The order of the fields is CDR3 protein, CDR3 DNA, V gene, J gene, clone size, D gene. The D gene is left open where the match is weak. Rows give clone size only sometimes, using once, few, many, or a class for an expanded clone.

CDR3: CASRRQGANYEQYF; DNA: TGTGCCAGCAGGCGACAGGGGGCGAACTACGAGCAGTACTTC; V: TRBV28; J: TRBJ2-7; size: medium-sized; D: TRBD1
CDR3: CASSFTGGAEAFF; DNA: TGCGCCAGCAGCTTTACAGGGGGTGCTGAAGCTTTCTTT; V: TRBV5-1; J: TRBJ1-1; size: many; D: TRBD1
CDR3: CASSLLGEGYTF; DNA: TGTGCCAGCAGTTTGTTAGGGGAAGGCTACACCTTC; V: TRBV12-3/TRBV12-4; J: TRBJ1-2; size: many; D: .
CDR3: CASGLYNEQFF; DNA: TGTGCAAGCGGTCTCTACAATGAGCAGTTCTTC; V: TRBV28; J: TRBJ2-1; size: many; D: .
CDR3: CASSLRTGVNSPLHF; DNA: TGTGCCAGCAGTTTACGAACAGGGGTTAATTCACCCCTCCACTTT; V: TRBV28; J: TRBJ1-6; size: medium-sized; D: TRBD1
CDR3: CASSRRDSVRQETQYF; DNA: TGTGCCAGCAGCCGCCGGGACAGCGTCCGTCAAGAGACCCAGTACTTC; V: TRBV11-2; J: TRBJ2-5; size: .; D: TRBD1
CDR3: CATSRGGFNTEAFF; DNA: TGTGCCACCAGCAGAGGAGGGTTTAACACTGAAGCTTTCTTT; V: TRBV15; J: TRBJ1-1; size: many; D: .
CDR3: CSARGLTRRNTQYF; DNA: TGCAGTGCTAGGGGCCTAACTCGCCGGAATACGCAGTATTTT; V: TRBV20-1; J: TRBJ2-3; size: many; D: .
CDR3: CASTYDGSGGVSDTQYF; DNA: TGTGCCAGCACTTACGATGGGAGCGGGGGGGTATCAGATACGCAGTATTTT; V: TRBV7-2; J: TRBJ2-3; size: .; D: TRBD2
CDR3: CASSGHTTEAFF; DNA: TGTGCCAGCAGTGGGCACACCACTGAAGCTTTCTTT; V: TRBV2; J: TRBJ1-1; size: many; D: .
CDR3: CSATGQQGTEAFF; DNA: TGCAGTGCCACGGGACAGCAAGGGACTGAAGCTTTCTTT; V: TRBV20-1; J: TRBJ1-1; size: many; D: TRBD1
CDR3: CASSTRDRGSTEAFF; DNA: TGTGCCAGTAGTACCCGGGACAGGGGGTCCACTGAAGCTTTCTTT; V: TRBV19; J: TRBJ1-1; size: medium-sized; D: TRBD1
CDR3: CAWSPSGAGGSYGELFF; DNA: TGTGCCTGGAGTCCCAGCGGGGCGGGAGGGTCCTATGGGGAGCTGTTTTTT; V: TRBV30; J: TRBJ2-2; size: many; D: TRBD2
CDR3: CASSLETGYNEQFF; DNA: TGCGCCAGCAGCTTGGAGACAGGTTACAATGAGCAGTTCTTC; V: TRBV5-1; J: TRBJ2-1; size: many; D: .
CDR3: CASSPNQEGNYGYTF; DNA: TGTGCCAGCTCACCAAACCAGGAGGGCAACTATGGCTACACCTTC; V: TRBV18; J: TRBJ1-2; size: medium-sized; D: .
CDR3: CAIRTNSLFRNEQFF; DNA: TGTGCCATCCGGACTAACTCCCTTTTCCGCAATGAGCAGTTCTTC; V: TRBV10-3; J: TRBJ2-1; size: few; D: .
CDR3: CATSSYPGSGNTIYF; DNA: TGTGCCACCAGCAGTTACCCCGGCTCTGGAAACACCATATATTTT; V: TRBV15; J: TRBJ1-3; size: .; D: .
CDR3: CASSLGRGNEKLFF; DNA: TGCGCCAGCAGCCTGGGAAGGGGTAATGAAAAACTGTTTTTT; V: TRBV4-1; J: TRBJ1-4; size: .; D: .
CDR3: CASRWTDNQPQHF; DNA: TGTGCCAGCAGATGGACGGACAATCAGCCCCAGCATTTT; V: TRBV28; J: TRBJ1-5; size: many; D: .
CDR3: CASGLAGGSRELFF; DNA: TGTGCTAGTGGTCTAGCGGGAGGGAGCAGGGAGCTGTTTTTT; V: TRBV12-5; J: TRBJ2-2; size: many; D: TRBD2
CDR3: CSARAGIMTIDEQFF; DNA: TGCAGTGCTAGAGCGGGGATTATGACCATCGATGAGCAGTTCTTC; V: TRBV20-1; J: TRBJ2-1; size: many; D: .
CDR3: CASSSLGVGRQYF; DNA: TGTGCCAGCAGCTCCCTTGGGGTGGGACGCCAGTACTTC; V: TRBV11-2; J: TRBJ2-5; size: .; D: .
CDR3: CASSFDSTDTQYF; DNA: TGTGCCAGCAGTTTCGACAGCACAGATACGCAGTATTTT; V: TRBV12-3/TRBV12-4; J: TRBJ2-3; size: .; D: .
CDR3: CASSLAATGAGGNTIYF; DNA: TGCGCCAGCAGCTTGGCTGCCACCGGAGCGGGTGGAAACACCATATATTTT; V: TRBV5-1; J: TRBJ1-3; size: many; D: .
CDR3: CASSEALGGTSVFF; DNA: TGTGCCAGCAGTGAAGCGCTAGGAGGGACTAGTGTATTCTTC; V: TRBV2; J: TRBJ2-1; size: many; D: TRBD2
CDR3: CASSNSGGRRNQPQHF; DNA: TGTGCCAGCTCAAATAGTGGGGGCCGCCGCAATCAGCCCCAGCATTTT; V: TRBV18; J: TRBJ1-5; size: .; D: .
CDR3: CASKKRGTSYEQYF; DNA: TGTGCCAGCAAGAAGCGGGGGACCTCCTACGAGCAGTACTTC; V: TRBV12-3/TRBV12-4; J: TRBJ2-7; size: medium-sized; D: TRBD2
CDR3: CASSSTGTGREKLFF; DNA: TGTGCCAGTAGTTCGACCGGGACAGGGCGGGAAAAACTGTTTTTT; V: TRBV19; J: TRBJ1-4; size: many; D: TRBD1
CDR3: CASSSVVSEAFF; DNA: TGTGCCAGCAGTTCGGTCGTTTCTGAAGCTTTCTTT; V: TRBV28; J: TRBJ1-1; size: many; D: .